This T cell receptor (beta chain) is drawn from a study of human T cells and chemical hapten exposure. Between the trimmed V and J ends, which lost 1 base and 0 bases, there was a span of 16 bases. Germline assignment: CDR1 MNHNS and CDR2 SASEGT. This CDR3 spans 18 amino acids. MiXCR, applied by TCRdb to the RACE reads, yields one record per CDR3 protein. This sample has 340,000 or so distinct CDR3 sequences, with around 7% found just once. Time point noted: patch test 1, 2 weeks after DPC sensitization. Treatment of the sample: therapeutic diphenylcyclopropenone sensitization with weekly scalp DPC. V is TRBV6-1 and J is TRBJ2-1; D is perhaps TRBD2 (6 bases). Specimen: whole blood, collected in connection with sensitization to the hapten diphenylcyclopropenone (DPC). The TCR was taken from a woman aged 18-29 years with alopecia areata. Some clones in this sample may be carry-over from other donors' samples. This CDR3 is CASSEEPVRGDSYNEQFF. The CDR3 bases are TGTGCCAGCAGTGAAGAGCCGGTGCGCGGGGACTCCTACAATGAGCAGTTCTTC.